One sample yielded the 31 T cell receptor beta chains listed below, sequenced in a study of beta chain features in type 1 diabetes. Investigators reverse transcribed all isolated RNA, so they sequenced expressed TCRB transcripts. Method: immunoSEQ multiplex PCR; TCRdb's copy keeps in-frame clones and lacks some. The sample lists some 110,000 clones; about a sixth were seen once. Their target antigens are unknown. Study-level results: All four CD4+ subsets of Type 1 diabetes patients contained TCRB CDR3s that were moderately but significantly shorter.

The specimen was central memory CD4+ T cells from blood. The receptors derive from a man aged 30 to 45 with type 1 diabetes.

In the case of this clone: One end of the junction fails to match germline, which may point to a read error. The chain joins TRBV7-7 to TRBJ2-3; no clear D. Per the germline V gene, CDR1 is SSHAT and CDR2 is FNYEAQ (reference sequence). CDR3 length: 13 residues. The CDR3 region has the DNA TGTGCTAGCAGCTTGGGTGACGGAGACACGCAGTATTTT. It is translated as CASSLGDGDTQYF.

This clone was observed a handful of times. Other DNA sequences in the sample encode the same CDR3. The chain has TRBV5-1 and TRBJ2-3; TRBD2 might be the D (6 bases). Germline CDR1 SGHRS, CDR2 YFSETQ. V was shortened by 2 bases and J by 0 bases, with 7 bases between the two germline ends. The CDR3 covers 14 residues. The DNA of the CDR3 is TGCGCCAGCAGCTTAGGGACTAGCACAGATACGCAGTATTTT. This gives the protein CASSLGTSTDTQYF.

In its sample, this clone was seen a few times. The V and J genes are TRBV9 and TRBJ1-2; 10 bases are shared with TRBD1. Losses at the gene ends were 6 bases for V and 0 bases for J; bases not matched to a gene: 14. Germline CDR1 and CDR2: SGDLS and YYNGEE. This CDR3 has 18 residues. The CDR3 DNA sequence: TGTGCCAGCAACAGCGGGAGACAGGGGGCCTTCTCTAACTATGGCTACACCTTC. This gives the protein CASNSGRQGAFSNYGYTF. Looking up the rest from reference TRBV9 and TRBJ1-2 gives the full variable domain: DSGVTQTPKHLITATGQRVTLRCSPRSGDLSVYWYQQSLDQGLQFLIQYYNGEERAKGNILERFSAQQFPDLHSELNLSSLELGDSALYFCASNSGRQGAFSNYGYTFGSGTRLTVV.

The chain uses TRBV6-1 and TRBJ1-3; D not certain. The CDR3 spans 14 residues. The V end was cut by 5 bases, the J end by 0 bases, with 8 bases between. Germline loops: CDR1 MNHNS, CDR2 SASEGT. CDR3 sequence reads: CASSSTYSGNTIYF. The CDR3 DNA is TGTGCCAGCAGTTCGACCTACTCTGGAAACACCATATATTTT.

CDR3 sequence: CASSELEETQYF. CDR3 DNA sequence: TGTGCCAGCAGTGAATTGGAAGAGACCCAGTACTTC. This chain uses TRBV2 with TRBJ2-5; D is ambiguous. V lost 2 bases and J 3 bases, leaving 4 bases between the germline ends. The length of the CDR3 is 12 residues. From germline, CDR1 is SNHLY and CDR2 FYNNEI.

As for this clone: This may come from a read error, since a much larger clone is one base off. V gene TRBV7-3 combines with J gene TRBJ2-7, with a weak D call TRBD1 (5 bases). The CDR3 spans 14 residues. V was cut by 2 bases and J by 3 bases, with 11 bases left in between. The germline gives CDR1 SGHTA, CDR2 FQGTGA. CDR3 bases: TGTGCCAGCAGCTTAGGGGCAGGGCACTACGAGCAGTACTTC. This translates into CASSLGAGHYEQYF. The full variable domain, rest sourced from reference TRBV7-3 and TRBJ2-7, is GAGVSQTPSNKVTEKGKYVELRCDPISGHTALYWYRQSLGQGPEFLIYFQGTGAADDSGLPNDRFFAVRPEGSVSTLKIQRTERGDSAVYLCASSLGAGHYEQYFGPGTRLTVT.

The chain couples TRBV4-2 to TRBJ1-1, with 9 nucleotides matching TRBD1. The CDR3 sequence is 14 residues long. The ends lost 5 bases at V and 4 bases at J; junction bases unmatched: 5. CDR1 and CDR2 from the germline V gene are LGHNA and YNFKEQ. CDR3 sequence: CASSSGQGATEAFF. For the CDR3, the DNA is TGTGCCAGCAGCTCGGGACAGGGCGCCACTGAAGCTTTCTTT.

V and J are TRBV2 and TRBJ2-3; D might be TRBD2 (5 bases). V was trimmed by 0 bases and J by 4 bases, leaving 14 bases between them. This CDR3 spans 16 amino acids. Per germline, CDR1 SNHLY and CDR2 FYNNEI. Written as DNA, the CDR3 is TGTGCCAGCAGTGAAGCCCCCGCTTTGCGGGCAGATACGCAGTATTTT. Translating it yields CASSEAPALRADTQYF.

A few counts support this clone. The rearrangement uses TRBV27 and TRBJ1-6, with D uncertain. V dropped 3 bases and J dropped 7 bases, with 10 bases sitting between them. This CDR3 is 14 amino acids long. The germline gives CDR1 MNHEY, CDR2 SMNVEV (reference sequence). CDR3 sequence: CASSLRSLNSPLHF. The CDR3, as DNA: TGTGCCAGCAGTTTGCGCAGTCTAAATTCACCCCTCCACTTT.

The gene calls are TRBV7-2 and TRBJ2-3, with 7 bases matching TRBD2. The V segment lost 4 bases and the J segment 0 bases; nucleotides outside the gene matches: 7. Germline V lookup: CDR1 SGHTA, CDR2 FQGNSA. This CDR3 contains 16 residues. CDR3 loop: CASSYQRGLSTDTQYF. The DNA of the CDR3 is TGTGCCAGCAGCTACCAGCGGGGCTTAAGCACAGATACGCAGTATTTT.

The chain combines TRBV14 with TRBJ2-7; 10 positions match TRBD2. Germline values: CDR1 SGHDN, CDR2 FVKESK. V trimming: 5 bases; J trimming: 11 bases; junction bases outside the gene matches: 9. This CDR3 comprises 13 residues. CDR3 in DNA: TGTGCCAGCAGCTACTCCTTTCTAGCGGGGGAGTACTTC. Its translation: CASSYSFLAGEYF.

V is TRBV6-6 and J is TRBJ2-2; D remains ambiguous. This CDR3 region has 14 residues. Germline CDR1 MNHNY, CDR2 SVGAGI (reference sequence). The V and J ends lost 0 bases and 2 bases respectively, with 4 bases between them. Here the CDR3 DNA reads TGTGCCAGCAGTTACTCGACCAACACCGGGGAGCTGTTTTTT. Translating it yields CASSYSTNTGELFF.

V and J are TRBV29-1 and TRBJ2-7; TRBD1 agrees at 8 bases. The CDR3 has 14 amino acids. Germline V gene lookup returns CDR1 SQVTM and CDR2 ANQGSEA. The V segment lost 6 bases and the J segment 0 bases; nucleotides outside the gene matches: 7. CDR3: CSVGGGTGSYEQYF. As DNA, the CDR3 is TGCAGCGTAGGAGGGGGGACAGGCTCCTACGAGCAGTACTTC.

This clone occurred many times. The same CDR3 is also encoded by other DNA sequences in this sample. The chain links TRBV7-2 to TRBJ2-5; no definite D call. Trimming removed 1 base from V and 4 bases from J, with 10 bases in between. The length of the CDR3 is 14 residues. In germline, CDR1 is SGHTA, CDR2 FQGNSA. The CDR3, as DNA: TGTGCCAGCAGCTTAGTGCGTGGCCGAGAGACCCAGTACTTC. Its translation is CASSLVRGRETQYF.

CDR3 sequence: CASSVDWARTDTQYF. In DNA, the CDR3 is TGTGCCAGCAGCGTCGACTGGGCCCGCACAGATACGCAGTATTTT. V and J are TRBV7-2 and TRBJ2-3; D unclear. This CDR3 is 15 amino acids long. In germline, CDR1 is SGHTA, CDR2 FQGNSA. Trimming pared 5 bases from V and 1 base from J, leaving 13 bases between.

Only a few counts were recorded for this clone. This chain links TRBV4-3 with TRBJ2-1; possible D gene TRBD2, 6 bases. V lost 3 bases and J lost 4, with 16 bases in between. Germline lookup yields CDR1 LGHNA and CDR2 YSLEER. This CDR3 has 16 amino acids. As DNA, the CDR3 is TGCGCCAGCAGCCAGATGGGGGACTCGTCGTACAATGAGCAGTTCTTC. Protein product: CASSQMGDSSYNEQFF.

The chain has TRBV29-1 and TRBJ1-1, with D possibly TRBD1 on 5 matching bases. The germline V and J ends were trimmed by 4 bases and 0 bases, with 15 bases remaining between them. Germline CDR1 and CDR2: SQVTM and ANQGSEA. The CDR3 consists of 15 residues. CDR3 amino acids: CSVVGQPPMNTEAFF. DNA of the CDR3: TGCAGCGTTGTGGGGCAGCCACCGATGAACACTGAAGCTTTCTTT. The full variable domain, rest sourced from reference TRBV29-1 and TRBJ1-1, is SAVISQKPSRDICQRGTSLTIQCQVDSQVTMMFWYRQQPGQSLTLIATANQGSEATYESGFVIDKFPISRPNLTFSTLTVSNMSPEDSSIYLCSVVGQPPMNTEAFFGQGTRLTVV.

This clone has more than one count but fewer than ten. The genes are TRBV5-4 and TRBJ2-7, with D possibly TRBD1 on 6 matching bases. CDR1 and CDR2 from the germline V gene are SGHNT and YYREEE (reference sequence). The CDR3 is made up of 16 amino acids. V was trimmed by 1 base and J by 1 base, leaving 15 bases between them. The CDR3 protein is CASSLRVDSRSYEQYF. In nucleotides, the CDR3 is TGTGCCAGCAGCTTGAGGGTGGACAGTAGATCCTACGAGCAGTACTTC.

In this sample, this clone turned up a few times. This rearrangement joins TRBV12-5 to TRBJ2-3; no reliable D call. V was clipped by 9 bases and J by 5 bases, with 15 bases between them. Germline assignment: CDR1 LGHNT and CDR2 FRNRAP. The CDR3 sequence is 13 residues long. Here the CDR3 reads CASGGRGKDTQYF. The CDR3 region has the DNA TGTGCTAGCGGCGGCCGAGGAAAAGATACGCAGTATTTT.

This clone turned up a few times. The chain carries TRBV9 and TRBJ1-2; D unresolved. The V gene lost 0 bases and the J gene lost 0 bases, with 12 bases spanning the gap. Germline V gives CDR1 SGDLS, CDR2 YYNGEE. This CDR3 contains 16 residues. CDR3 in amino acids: CASSVGAAGANYGYTF. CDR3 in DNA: TGTGCCAGCAGCGTAGGCGCGGCAGGAGCTAACTATGGCTACACCTTC.

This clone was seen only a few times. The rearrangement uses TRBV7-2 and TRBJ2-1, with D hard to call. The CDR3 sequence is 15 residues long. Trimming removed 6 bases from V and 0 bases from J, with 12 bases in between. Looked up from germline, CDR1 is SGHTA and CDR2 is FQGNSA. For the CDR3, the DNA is TGTGCCAGCAGACCAGACTTAAGCTCCTACAATGAGCAGTTCTTC. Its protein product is CASRPDLSSYNEQFF.

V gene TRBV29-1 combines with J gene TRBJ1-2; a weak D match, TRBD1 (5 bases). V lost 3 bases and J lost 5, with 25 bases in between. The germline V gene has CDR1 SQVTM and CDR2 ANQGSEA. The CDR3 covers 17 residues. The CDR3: CSVDGPEEGSRPYGYTF. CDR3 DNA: TGCAGCGTTGATGGTCCCGAGGAGGGGAGTCGGCCATATGGCTACACCTTC.

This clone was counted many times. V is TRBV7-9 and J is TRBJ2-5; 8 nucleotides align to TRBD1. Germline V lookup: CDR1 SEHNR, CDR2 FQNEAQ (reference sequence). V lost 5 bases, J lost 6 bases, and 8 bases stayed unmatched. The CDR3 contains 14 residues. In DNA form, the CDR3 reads TGTGCCAGCAGCACCGGACAGGGCGGGCAGACCCAGTACTTC. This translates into CASSTGQGGQTQYF.

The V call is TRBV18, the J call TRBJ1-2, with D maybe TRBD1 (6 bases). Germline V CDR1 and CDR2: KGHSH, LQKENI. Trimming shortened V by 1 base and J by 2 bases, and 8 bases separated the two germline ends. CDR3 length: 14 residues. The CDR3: CASSPRTGNYGYTF. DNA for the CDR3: TGTGCCAGCTCACCACGTACAGGGAACTATGGCTACACCTTC.

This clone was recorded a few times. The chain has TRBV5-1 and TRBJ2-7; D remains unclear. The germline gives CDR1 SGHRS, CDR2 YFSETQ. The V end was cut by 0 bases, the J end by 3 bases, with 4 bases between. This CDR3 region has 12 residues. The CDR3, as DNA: TGCGCCAGCAGCTTGGTTGGCTACGAGCAGTACTTC. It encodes CASSLVGYEQYF.

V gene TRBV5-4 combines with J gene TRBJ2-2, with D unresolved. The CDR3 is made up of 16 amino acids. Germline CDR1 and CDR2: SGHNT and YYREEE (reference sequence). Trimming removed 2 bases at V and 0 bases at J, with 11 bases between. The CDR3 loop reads CASSFRLIPNTGELFF. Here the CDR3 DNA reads TGTGCCAGCAGCTTCAGGCTGATTCCGAACACCGGGGAGCTGTTTTTT. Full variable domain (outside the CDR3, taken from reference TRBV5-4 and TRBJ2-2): ETGVTQSPTHLIKTRGQQVTLRCSSQSGHNTVSWYQQALGQGPQFIFQYYREEENGRGNFPPRFSGLQFPNYSSELNVNALELDDSALYLCASSFRLIPNTGELFFGEGSRLTVL.

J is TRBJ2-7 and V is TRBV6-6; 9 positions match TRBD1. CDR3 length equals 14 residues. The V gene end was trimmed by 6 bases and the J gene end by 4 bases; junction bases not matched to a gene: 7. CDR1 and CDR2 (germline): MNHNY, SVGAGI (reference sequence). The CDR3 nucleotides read TGTGCCAGCAGGGCCGGACAGGGGTCGTACGAGCAGTACTTC. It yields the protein CASRAGQGSYEQYF.

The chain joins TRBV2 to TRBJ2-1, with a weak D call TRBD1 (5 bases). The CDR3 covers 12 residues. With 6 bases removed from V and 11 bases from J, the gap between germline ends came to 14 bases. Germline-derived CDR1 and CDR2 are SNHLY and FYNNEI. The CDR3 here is CASSTDRRKQFF. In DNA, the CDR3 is TGTGCCAGCAGCACAGACAGACGCAAGCAGTTCTTC.

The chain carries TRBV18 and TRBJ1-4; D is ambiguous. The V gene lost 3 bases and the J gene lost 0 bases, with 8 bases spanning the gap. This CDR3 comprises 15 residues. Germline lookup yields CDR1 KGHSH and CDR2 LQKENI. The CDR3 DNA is TGTGCCAGCTCACCGATGGCTGCAACTAATGAAAAACTGTTTTTT. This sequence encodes CASSPMAATNEKLFF.

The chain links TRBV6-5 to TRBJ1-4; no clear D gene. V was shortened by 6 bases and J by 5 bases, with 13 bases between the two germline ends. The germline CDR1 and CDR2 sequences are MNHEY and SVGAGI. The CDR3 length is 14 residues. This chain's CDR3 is CASSSSDGNEKLFF. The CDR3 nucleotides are TGTGCCAGCAGCTCGTCCGACGGGAATGAAAAACTGTTTTTT.

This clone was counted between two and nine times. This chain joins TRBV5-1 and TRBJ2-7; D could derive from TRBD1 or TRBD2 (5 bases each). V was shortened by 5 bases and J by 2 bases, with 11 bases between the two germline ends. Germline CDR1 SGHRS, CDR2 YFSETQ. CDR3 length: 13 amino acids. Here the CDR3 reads CASRSTGPYEQYF. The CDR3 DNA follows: TGCGCCAGCAGGTCGACGGGGCCCTACGAGCAGTACTTC.